Below, 14 T cell receptor beta chains from the same sample are listed, as sequenced in a study of T-cell reconstitution after alpha-beta-depleted transplantation in children. Unique molecular identifiers were built into the TCRbeta library. TCRdb reprocessed the PCR reads with MiXCR, giving one entry per CDR3 protein. The table shows 700,000 to 950,000 distinct CDR3 sequences, with roughly 15% occurring only once. This sample comprised PBMCs, mostly from graft donor cells, obtained 360 days after TCRalphabeta/CD19-depleted stem cell transplant. These TCRs come from a male patient between 5 and 17 years old who had a stem cell transplant for acute lymphoblastic leukemia, so the T cells may come from the graft donor.

The chain combines TRBV10-1 with TRBJ2-4; the D gene is possibly TRBD2 (5 bases). V shed 3 bases and J shed 3 bases, with 6 bases lying between them. The V gene's germline CDR1 is WNHNN and CDR2 SYGVQD (reference sequence). The CDR3 spans 13 residues. CDR3 bases: TGCGCCAGCAGTGATGGAGGCAAAAACATTCAGTACTTC. Encoded protein: CASSDGGKNIQYF.

This clonotype was picked up a small number of times. The rearrangement joins TRBV24-1 to TRBJ2-2, with D unresolved. CDR1 and CDR2 from the germline V gene are KGHDR and SFDVKD. This CDR3 has 15 amino acids. Deletions cut 0 bases from V and 8 bases from J, with 12 bases between. The CDR3 region has the DNA TGTGCCACCAGTGATTTGCAAAGTAGCCCGGGGGAGCTGTTTTTT. Encoded protein: CATSDLQSSPGELFF.

This clonotype has ten or more counts. The chain employs TRBV10-2 and TRBJ2-2; no definite D call. The V and J ends lost 9 bases and 7 bases respectively, with 15 bases between them. CDR1 and CDR2 (germline): WSHSY, SAAADI. This CDR3 has 13 residues. CDR3 nucleotides: TGCGCCAGTAAACTCCTCTCCGTCGGGGAGCTGTTTTTT. Its translation: CASKLLSVGELFF.

The genes are TRBV7-9 and TRBJ1-4; TRBD1 aligns across 7 bases. CDR3 length: 14 amino acids. J lost 4 bases, V lost 5 bases, and 4 bases had no gene match. Per the germline V gene, CDR1 is SEHNR and CDR2 is FQNEAQ (reference sequence). The CDR3 sequence: CASSPDRHNEKLFF. CDR3 sequence (DNA): TGTGCCAGCAGCCCGGACAGGCATAATGAAAAACTGTTTTTT.

The chain recombines TRBV7-9 with TRBJ2-7; TRBD2 agrees at 8 bases. V trimming: 4 bases; J trimming: 5 bases; junction bases outside the gene matches: 10. The length of the CDR3 is 15 residues. Germline lookup yields CDR1 SEHNR and CDR2 FQNEAQ (reference sequence). CDR3 sequence: CASSSSAGVSHEQYF. In DNA form, the CDR3 reads TGTGCCAGCAGCTCTTCAGCGGGAGTAAGCCACGAGCAGTACTTC.

The chain is built from TRBV5-1 and TRBJ2-1, with 8 bases that match TRBD1. Germline CDR1 and CDR2: SGHRS and YFSETQ. Trimming removed 4 bases from V and 4 bases from J; junction bases left unmatched: 4. The length of the CDR3 is 14 residues. The CDR3 region has the DNA TGCGCCAGCAGCGGGACAGGATATTACAATGAGCAGTTCTTC. Translating gives CASSGTGYYNEQFF.

This clonotype occurred many times. The J gene is TRBJ2-1, the V gene TRBV29-1, with D possibly matching TRBD2 (6 bases). Trimming pared 6 bases from V and 0 bases from J, leaving 12 bases between. The CDR3 length is 14 residues. Per germline, CDR1 SQVTM and CDR2 ANQGSEA. CDR3 in amino acids: CSVRGTSSYNEQFF. The DNA of the CDR3 is TGCAGCGTGCGGGGTACGAGCTCCTACAATGAGCAGTTCTTC.

The chain couples TRBV7-2 to TRBJ2-2; D might be TRBD2 (5 bases). The CDR3 consists of 16 residues. Trimming removed 5 bases at V and 3 bases at J, with 16 bases between. CDR1 and CDR2 from the germline V gene are SGHTA and FQGNSA. CDR3 nucleotide sequence: TGTGCCAGCAGCCCTTCGTGGGGAGAGTACACCGGGGAGCTGTTTTTT. Translating it yields CASSPSWGEYTGELFF.

The table lists this clonotype with a few counts. V usage is TRBV27 and J usage is TRBJ2-7; the D gene is possibly TRBD2 (6 bases). The CDR3 spans 13 residues. V was pared by 7 bases and J by 2 bases, with 12 bases between. Germline loops: CDR1 MNHEY, CDR2 SMNVEV (reference sequence). The DNA of the CDR3 is TGTGCCAGCAAAAAGACTAGTACCTACGAGCAGTACTTC. This encodes CASKKTSTYEQYF.

The chain has TRBV5-1 and TRBJ2-7, with 12 bases identical to TRBD2. Germline CDR1 is SGHRS and CDR2 is YFSETQ. V trimming: 0 bases; J trimming: 7 bases; junction bases outside the gene matches: 2. The CDR3 consists of 14 residues. The CDR3 nucleotides are TGCGCCAGCAGCTTGGATGGACTAGCGGGGGAGCAGTACTTC. Protein: CASSLDGLAGEQYF.

This clonotype showed up just a few times. The chain joins TRBV5-1 to TRBJ2-3, with TRBD2 identical over 12 bases. The length of the CDR3 is 19 residues. CDR1 SGHRS and CDR2 YFSETQ come from the germline V gene. J gave up 0 bases and V 6 bases, and 14 bases lay outside the gene matches. DNA for the CDR3: TGCGCCAGCACCCCCCGCGGTGGACTAGCGGGACCTAGCACAGATACGCAGTATTTT. It translates to CASTPRGGLAGPSTDTQYF.

This clonotype was found many times. CDR3 in amino acids: CAISELARPYEQYF. CDR3 DNA sequence: TGTGCCATCAGTGAACTAGCGAGACCCTACGAGCAGTACTTC. The chain employs TRBV10-3 and TRBJ2-7, with 7 bases aligning to TRBD2. Germline V gene lookup returns CDR1 ENHRY and CDR2 SYGVKD. The CDR3 runs to 14 residues. Germline trimming cut 3 bases from V and 2 bases from J; bases unmatched to any gene: 4.

The chain recombines TRBV9 with TRBJ1-5; D is unclear. This CDR3 region has 13 residues. Germline-derived CDR1 and CDR2 are SGDLS and YYNGEE. V dropped 0 bases and J dropped 7 bases, with 8 bases sitting between them. CDR3 nucleotide sequence: TGTGCCAGCAGCGTAGGGGGAGGACAGCCCCAGCATTTT. Its translation is CASSVGGGQPQHF.

This clonotype was counted a few times. V is TRBV7-6 and J is TRBJ2-1; weak D call: TRBD1 (6 bases). Trimming removed 0 bases from V and 1 base from J, with 13 bases in between. Germline CDR1 is SGHVS and CDR2 is FNYEAQ. The CDR3 loop spans 17 amino acids. The CDR3, as DNA: TGTGCCAGCAGCTTAGCCCCAGACAGGATATCCTACAATGAGCAGTTCTTC. This translates into CASSLAPDRISYNEQFF. The whole variable domain, remainder taken from reference TRBV7-6 and TRBJ2-1, is GAGVSQSPRYKVTKRGQDVALRCDPISGHVSLYWYRQALGQGPEFLTYFNYEAQQDKSGLPNDRFSAERPEGSISTLTIQRTEQRDSAMYRCASSLAPDRISYNEQFFGPGTRLTVL.